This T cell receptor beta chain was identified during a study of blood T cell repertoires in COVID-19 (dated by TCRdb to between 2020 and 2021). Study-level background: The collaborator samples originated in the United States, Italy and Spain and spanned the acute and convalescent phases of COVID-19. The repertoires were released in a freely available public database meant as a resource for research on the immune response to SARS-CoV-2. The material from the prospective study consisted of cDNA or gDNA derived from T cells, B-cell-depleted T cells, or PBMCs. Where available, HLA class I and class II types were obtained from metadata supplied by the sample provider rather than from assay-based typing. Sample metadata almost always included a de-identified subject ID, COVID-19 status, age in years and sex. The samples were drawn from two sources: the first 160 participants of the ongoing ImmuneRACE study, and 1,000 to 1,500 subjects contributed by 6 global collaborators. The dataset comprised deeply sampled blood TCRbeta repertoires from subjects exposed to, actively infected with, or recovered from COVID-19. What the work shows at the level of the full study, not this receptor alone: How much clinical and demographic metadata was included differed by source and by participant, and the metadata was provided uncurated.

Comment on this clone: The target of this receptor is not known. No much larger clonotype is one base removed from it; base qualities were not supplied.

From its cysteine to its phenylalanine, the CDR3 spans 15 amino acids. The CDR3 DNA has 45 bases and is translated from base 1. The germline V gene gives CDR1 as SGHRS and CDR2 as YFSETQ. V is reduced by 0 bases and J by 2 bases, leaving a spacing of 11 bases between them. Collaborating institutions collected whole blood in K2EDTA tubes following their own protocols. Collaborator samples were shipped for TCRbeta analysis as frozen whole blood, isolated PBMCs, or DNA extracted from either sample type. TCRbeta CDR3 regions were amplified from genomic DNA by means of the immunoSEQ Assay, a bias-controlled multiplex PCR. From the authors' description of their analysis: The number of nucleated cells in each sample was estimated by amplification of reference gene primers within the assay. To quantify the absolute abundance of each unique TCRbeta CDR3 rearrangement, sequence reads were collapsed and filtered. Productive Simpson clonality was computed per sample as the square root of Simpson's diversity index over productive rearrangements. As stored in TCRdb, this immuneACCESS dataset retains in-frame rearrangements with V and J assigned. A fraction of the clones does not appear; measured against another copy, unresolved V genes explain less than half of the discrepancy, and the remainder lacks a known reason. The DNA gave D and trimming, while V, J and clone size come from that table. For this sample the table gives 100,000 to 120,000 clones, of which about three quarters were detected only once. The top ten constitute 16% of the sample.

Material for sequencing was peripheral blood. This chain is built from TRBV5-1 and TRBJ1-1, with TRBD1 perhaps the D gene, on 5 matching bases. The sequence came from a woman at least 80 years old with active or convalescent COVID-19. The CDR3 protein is CASSLVPDTNTEAFF. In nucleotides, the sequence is TGCGCCAGCAGCTTGGTGCCGGACACTAACACTGAAGCTTTCTTT.